This TCR beta chain was identified during a study of blood T cell repertoires in COVID-19. As for the study in general: The United States, Italy and Spain provided the acute and convalescent COVID-19 samples.

Original processing methods: How many nucleated cells were present was estimated from reference gene primer amplification. Produced via immunoSEQ multiplex PCR; TCRdb's table is partial and in-frame only. V, J and clone size are taken as reported in that table, and D and trimming were inferred from the DNA itself. The table shows about 100,000 clones, with approximately 90% occurring only once. Trimming removed 3 bases at V and 2 bases at J, with 9 bases between. This CDR3 has 14 residues. CDR1 is SGHNT, CDR2 YYREEE, per germline (reference sequence). The origin of this receptor is a human donor with active COVID-19. The donor label of this sample is uncertain. Input material: peripheral blood. The chain joins TRBV5-4 to TRBJ1-3; perhaps TRBD1 as D (5 bases). CDR3 loop: CASSYQTAGNTIYF. In nucleotides, the CDR3 is TGTGCCAGCAGCTACCAGACAGCTGGAAACACCATATATTTT.